This TCR beta chain was recovered during a study of OX40 agonist ivuxolimab in advanced cancers. Data came from immunoSEQ multiplex PCR; TCRdb stores just in-frame clones and leaves some out. The data contain some 74,000 clones, approximately 85% of them seen just once; the ten biggest clones take up about 6.9%. CDR3 length: 13 amino acids. CDR1 MNHNY and CDR2 SVGAGI come from the germline V gene (reference sequence). The ends were cut back, 0 bases at V and 6 bases at J, with 9 bases in the middle. Turning to this clone: The identical CDR3 is also encoded by other nucleotide sequences in the sample.

Sequenced here: CD4+ or CD8+ T cells sorted from blood, sampled in a trial of the OX40 agonist ivuxolimab. V gene TRBV6-6 combines with J gene TRBJ2-7; no firm D call. The sequence derives from an adult with an advanced solid tumor such as melanoma, head and neck, liver or kidney cancer. The CDR3 sequence is CASSYSKEREQYF. Here the CDR3 DNA reads TGTGCCAGCAGTTACTCGAAAGAGCGCGAGCAGTACTTC.